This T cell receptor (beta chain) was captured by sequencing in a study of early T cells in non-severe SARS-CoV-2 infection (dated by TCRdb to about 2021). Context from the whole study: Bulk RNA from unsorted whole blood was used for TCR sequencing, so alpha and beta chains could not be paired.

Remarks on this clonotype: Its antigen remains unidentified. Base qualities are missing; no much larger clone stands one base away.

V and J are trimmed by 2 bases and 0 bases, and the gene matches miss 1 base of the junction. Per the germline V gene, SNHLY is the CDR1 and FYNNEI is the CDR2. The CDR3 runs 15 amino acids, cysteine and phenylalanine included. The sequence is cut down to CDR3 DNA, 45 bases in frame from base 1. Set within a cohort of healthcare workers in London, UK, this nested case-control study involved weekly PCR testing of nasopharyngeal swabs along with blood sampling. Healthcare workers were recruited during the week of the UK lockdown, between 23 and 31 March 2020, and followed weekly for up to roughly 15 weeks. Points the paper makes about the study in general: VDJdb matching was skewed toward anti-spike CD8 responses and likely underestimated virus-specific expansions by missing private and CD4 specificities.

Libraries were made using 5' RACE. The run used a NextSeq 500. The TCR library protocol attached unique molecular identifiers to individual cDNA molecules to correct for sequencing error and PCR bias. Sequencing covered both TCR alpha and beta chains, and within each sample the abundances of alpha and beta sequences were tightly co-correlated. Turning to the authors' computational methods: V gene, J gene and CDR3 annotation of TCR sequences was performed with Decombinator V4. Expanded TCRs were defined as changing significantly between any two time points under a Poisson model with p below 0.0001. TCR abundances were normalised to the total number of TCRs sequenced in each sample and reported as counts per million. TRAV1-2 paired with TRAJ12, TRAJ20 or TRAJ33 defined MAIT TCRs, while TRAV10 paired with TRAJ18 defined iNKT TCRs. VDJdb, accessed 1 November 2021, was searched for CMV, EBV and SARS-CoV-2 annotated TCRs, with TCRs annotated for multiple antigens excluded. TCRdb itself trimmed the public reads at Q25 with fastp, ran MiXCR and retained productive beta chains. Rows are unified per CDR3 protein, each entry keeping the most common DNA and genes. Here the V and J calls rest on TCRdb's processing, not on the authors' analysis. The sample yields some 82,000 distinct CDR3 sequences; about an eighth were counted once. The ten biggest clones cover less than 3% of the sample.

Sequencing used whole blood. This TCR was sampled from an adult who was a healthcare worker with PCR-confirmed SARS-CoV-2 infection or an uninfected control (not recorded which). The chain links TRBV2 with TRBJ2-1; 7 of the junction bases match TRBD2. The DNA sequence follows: TGTGCCAGCAGTGAATGGACTAGCTCCTACAATGAGCAGTTCTTC. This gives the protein CASSEWTSSYNEQFF. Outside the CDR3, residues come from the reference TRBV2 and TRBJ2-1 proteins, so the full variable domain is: EPEVTQTPSHQVTQMGQEVILRCVPISNHLYFYWYRQILGQKVEFLVSFYNNEISEKSEIFDDQFSVERPDGSNFTLKIRSTKLEDSAMYFCASSEWTSSYNEQFFGPGTRLTVL.